This is a list of T cell receptor beta chains from one sample in a study of molecular identifiers for immune sequencing clone quantification. TCRdb re-analysed the PCR reads in MiXCR, keeping a single row per CDR3 protein. The sample has nearly 55,000 distinct CDR3 sequences, about a third seen once; the top ten hold 3.5% to 4%. Source material: naive CD8+ T cells from blood, with Jurkat cell RNA spiked in. The source is a human donor in good health. Some libraries in this study had Jurkat cell RNA spiked in. The CDR3 runs from the conserved cysteine through the conserved F or W. The order of the fields is V gene, J gene, clone size, CDR3 protein. The size field is filled for only some rows; it gives once, few, many or a size class.

v_gene: TRBV9; j_gene: TRBJ2-6; abundance: .; CDR3aa: CASNGYGQGVSGANVPTF
v_gene: TRBV6-5; j_gene: TRBJ1-4; abundance: many; CDR3aa: CASSIRASDEKLFF
v_gene: TRBV7-9; j_gene: TRBJ2-1; abundance: few; CDR3aa: CASSGTSGYNEQFF
v_gene: TRBV24-1; j_gene: TRBJ2-3; abundance: few; CDR3aa: CATSDLTVTDTQYF
v_gene: TRBV5-4; j_gene: TRBJ2-7; abundance: .; CDR3aa: CASSVGQGSYEQYF
v_gene: TRBV28; j_gene: TRBJ2-7; abundance: many; CDR3aa: CASSYFNEQYF
v_gene: TRBV28; j_gene: TRBJ2-7; abundance: many; CDR3aa: CASSLPLAGGSYEQYF
v_gene: TRBV15; j_gene: TRBJ2-4; abundance: few; CDR3aa: CATSRDPLRLAKNIQYF
v_gene: TRBV20-1; j_gene: TRBJ1-2; abundance: .; CDR3aa: CSARLRRSLNYGYTF
v_gene: TRBV11-2; j_gene: TRBJ2-7; abundance: few; CDR3aa: CASSPPGQLYEQYF
v_gene: TRBV9; j_gene: TRBJ2-1; abundance: .; CDR3aa: CASSVGGRNNEQFF
v_gene: TRBV28; j_gene: TRBJ2-3; abundance: few; CDR3aa: CASSQTSGPTDTQYF
v_gene: TRBV27; j_gene: TRBJ2-4; abundance: few; CDR3aa: CASSLYGAGGGGMAKNIQYF
v_gene: TRBV6-2/TRBV6-3; j_gene: TRBJ2-5; abundance: .; CDR3aa: CACRPQGPQETQYF
v_gene: TRBV9; j_gene: TRBJ2-5; abundance: medium-sized; CDR3aa: CASSAGGGAETQYF
v_gene: TRBV4-1; j_gene: TRBJ2-5; abundance: .; CDR3aa: CASSQVKGQETQYF